This T cell receptor beta chain appears in the sequencing data of a study of yellow fever vaccine responses in identical twins. Study-wide points: Reportedly, the response of twins' T cells to the vaccine seemed partly convergent, partly personalized.

TCRdb recomputed calls from the RT-PCR reads with MiXCR, one row per CDR3 protein. Of around 20,000 distinct CDR3 sequences in the sample, about two thirds were seen once. Worth noting for this clonotype: Its antigen is unidentified.

Trimming cost V 4 bases and J 6 bases, with 14 bases left between them. Germline CDR1 is SGHRS and CDR2 is YFSETQ. This CDR3 has 14 residues. The genes are TRBV5-1 and TRBJ1-5; D perhaps matches TRBD1 (5 bases). Sequenced material: T cells from blood (PBMCs), unsorted or a sorted subset (not recorded which), taken before or after yellow fever vaccination (not recorded which). This TCR derives from a woman aged 18-35 years who received the yellow fever vaccine. CDR3 amino acids: CASSPDRLGQPQHF. The CDR3, as DNA: TGCGCCAGCAGCCCCGACAGACTTGGTCAGCCCCAGCATTTT.